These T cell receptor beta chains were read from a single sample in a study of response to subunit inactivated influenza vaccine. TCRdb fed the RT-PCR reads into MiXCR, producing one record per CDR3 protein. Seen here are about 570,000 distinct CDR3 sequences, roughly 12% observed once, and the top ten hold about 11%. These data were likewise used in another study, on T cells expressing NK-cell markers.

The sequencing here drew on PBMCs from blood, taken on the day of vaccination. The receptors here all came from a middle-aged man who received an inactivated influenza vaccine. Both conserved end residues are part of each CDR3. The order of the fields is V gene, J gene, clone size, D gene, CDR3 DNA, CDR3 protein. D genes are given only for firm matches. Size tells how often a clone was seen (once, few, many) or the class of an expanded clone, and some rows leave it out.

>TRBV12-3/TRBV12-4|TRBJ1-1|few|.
TGTGCCAGCAGTTTTGGTGGGACGGAAAAAATTGCTTTCTTT
CASSFGGTEKIAFF
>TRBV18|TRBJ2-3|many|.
TGTGCCAGCTCACCAGATAGCACAGATACGCAGTATTTT
CASSPDSTDTQYF
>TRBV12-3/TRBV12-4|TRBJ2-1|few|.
TGTGCCAGCAGTTTAACACGACTTGGCTCCTACAATGAGCAGTTCTTC
CASSLTRLGSYNEQFF
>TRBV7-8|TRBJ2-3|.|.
TGTGCCAGCAGCTTATTTGGGCGGAACACAGATACGCAGTATTTT
CASSLFGRNTDTQYF
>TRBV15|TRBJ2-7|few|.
TGTGCCACCAGCGGATTTTCCCACCGGGACACCTCCTACGAGCAGTACTTC
CATSGFSHRDTSYEQYF
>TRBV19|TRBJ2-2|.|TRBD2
TGTGCCAGTAGTCTCCCGGGACTAGCGGGACTGGAGACCGGGGAGCTGTTTTTT
CASSLPGLAGLETGELFF
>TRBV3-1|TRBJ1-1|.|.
TGTGCCAGCAGCCACACAGGGAAGACTGAAGCTTTCTTT
CASSHTGKTEAFF
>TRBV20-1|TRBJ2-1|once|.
TGCAGTGCTAGCTCGGCGGGCAATGAGCAGTTCTTC
CSASSAGNEQFF
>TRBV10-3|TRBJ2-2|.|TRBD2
TGTGCCATCAGTGGGAGTAGCGGGGGGCAGAACACCGGGGAGCTGTTTTTT
CAISGSSGGQNTGELFF
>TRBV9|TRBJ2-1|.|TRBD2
TGTGCCAGCAGCGTAGGGGTTAGCGGGCGCTACTCCTACAATGAGCAGTTCTTC
CASSVGVSGRYSYNEQFF
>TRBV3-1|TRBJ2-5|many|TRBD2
TGTGCCAGCAGCCAAGCCCTACCCCTAGCGGAGGGAGGGGAGACCCAGTACTTC
CASSQALPLAEGGETQYF
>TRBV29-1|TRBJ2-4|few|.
TGCAGCGTTTGGCTGGGACAAAACATTCAGTACTTC
CSVWLGQNIQYF
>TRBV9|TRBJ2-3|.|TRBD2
TGTGCCAGCAGCGAACTAGCGGGGGGCCTCTCTAGCACAGATACGCAGTATTTT
CASSELAGGLSSTDTQYF
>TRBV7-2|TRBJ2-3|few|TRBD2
TGTGCCAGCAGCGCGGGACTAGTGTTGTCAGATACGCAGTATTTT
CASSAGLVLSDTQYF
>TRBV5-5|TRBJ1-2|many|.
TGTGCCAGCACCCGACAGGCGTCGCACTATGGCTACACCTTC
CASTRQASHYGYTF